These T cell receptor beta chains were read from a single sample in a study of blood T cells in healthy people across ages. TCRdb re-analysed the 5' RACE reads in MiXCR, keeping a single row per CDR3 protein. The sample has 850,000 to 1,300,000 distinct CDR3 sequences, roughly 45% seen once; the top ten hold 15% to 20%. The sequenced material came from blood. These receptors all come from a woman aged 55-69 years in good health. Each CDR3 is given with its conserved first and last residue. A D gene is named only where the DNA matches it firmly. Some rows have no size entry. The others give once, few or many, or a class for an expanded clone.

clone size	J gene	V gene	D gene	CDR3 protein	CDR3 DNA
-	TRBJ1-1	TRBV5-1	TRBD1	CASSKGQGASTEPAEAFF	TGCGCCAGCAGCAAGGGACAGGGGGCGAGTACAGAACCCGCTGAAGCTTTCTTT
-	TRBJ1-1	TRBV7-2	-	CASSLALGGGTEAFF	TGTGCCAGCAGCTTAGCGTTGGGGGGGGGTACTGAAGCTTTCTTT
-	TRBJ2-2	TRBV11-2	-	CASSPRTDLNTGELFF	TGTGCCAGCAGCCCACGGACAGACTTAAACACCGGGGAGCTGTTTTTT
-	TRBJ2-5	TRBV30	-	CAWLAGMTDSQETQYF	TGTGCCTGGCTCGCTGGAATGACCGATTCCCAAGAGACCCAGTACTTC
few	TRBJ2-7	TRBV20-1	TRBD2	CSAKSRREMLYEQYF	TGCAGTGCCAAAAGCAGGCGGGAGATGCTTTACGAGCAGTACTTC
many	TRBJ2-2	TRBV20-1	-	CSAREGTGELFF	TGCAGTGCTAGGGAGGGGACCGGGGAGCTGTTTTTT
-	TRBJ2-5	TRBV3-1	TRBD1	CASSQDDRDRGLVQETQYF	TGTGCCAGCAGCCAAGATGACCGGGACAGGGGACTAGTCCAGGAGACCCAGTACTTC
-	TRBJ2-1	TRBV3-1	-	CASSPYGLTRGQFF	TGTGCCAGCAGCCCATACGGACTAACGCGCGGGCAGTTCTTC
-	TRBJ1-2	TRBV18	-	CASSPPLAGNYGYTF	TGTGCCAGCTCACCACCGTTGGCTGGGAACTATGGCTACACCTTC
many	TRBJ2-3	TRBV2	-	CASSPLTGISTDTQYF	TGTGCCAGCAGCCCTCTCACAGGGATTAGCACAGATACGCAGTATTTT
-	TRBJ2-5	TRBV9	-	CASSVALGKETQYF	TGTGCCAGCAGCGTAGCCCTGGGGAAAGAGACCCAGTACTTC
few	TRBJ2-4	TRBV5-1	-	CASSLEGGSRNIQYF	TGCGCCAGCAGCCTCGAAGGGGGATCGCGAAACATTCAGTACTTC
-	TRBJ2-7	TRBV20-1	-	CSAPSSAPPHEQYF	TGCAGTGCTCCCTCTAGCGCCCCCCCTCATGAGCAGTACTTC
-	TRBJ2-3	TRBV20-1	TRBD2	CSAEGGLASPDTQYF	TGCAGTGCCGAGGGGGGACTAGCGAGTCCAGATACGCAGTATTTT
-	TRBJ2-5	TRBV12-3/TRBV12-4	TRBD2	CASNGEGSGETQYF	TGTGCCAGCAATGGGGAGGGGAGCGGAGAGACCCAGTACTTC
-	TRBJ1-1	TRBV6-1	TRBD1	CASSSRGQGWIMNTEAFF	TGTGCCAGCAGCTCGAGGGGGCAGGGGTGGATTATGAACACTGAAGCTTTCTTT
once	TRBJ1-5	TRBV28	-	CASSLSTGWNQPQHF	TGTGCCAGCAGTTTAAGTACAGGGTGGAATCAGCCCCAGCATTTT
-	TRBJ1-5	TRBV20-1	-	CSAALHAVGNQPQHF	TGCAGTGCTGCCCTACATGCGGTAGGCAATCAGCCCCAGCATTTT
once	TRBJ2-7	TRBV3-1	-	CASSHRDGGGLEQYF	TGTGCCAGCAGCCACCGGGACGGCGGAGGACTCGAGCAGTACTTC
-	TRBJ2-5	TRBV24-1	TRBD1	CATSEQGGETQYF	TGTGCCACCAGTGAACAGGGGGGAGAGACCCAGTACTTC
-	TRBJ2-2	TRBV12-3/TRBV12-4	-	CASSRGGSDTGELFF	TGTGCCAGCAGCCGAGGGGGGAGCGACACCGGGGAGCTGTTTTTT
-	TRBJ2-1	TRBV28	-	CASRTTSYNEQFF	TGTGCCAGCAGGACTACCTCCTACAATGAGCAGTTCTTC
-	TRBJ2-1	TRBV10-3	-	CAISVSGEQFF	TGTGCCATCAGTGTGAGTGGTGAGCAGTTCTTC
-	TRBJ2-2	TRBV27	TRBD1	CASAQGVFVTGELFF	TGTGCCAGTGCACAGGGGGTTTTTGTCACCGGGGAGCTGTTTTTT
-	TRBJ1-1	TRBV12-3/TRBV12-4	-	CASSWGLQGNTEAFF	TGTGCCAGCAGTTGGGGATTGCAGGGGAACACTGAAGCTTTCTTT
-	TRBJ1-4	TRBV15	-	CATSIGNEKLFF	TGTGCCACCAGCATTGGAAATGAAAAACTGTTTTTT
few	TRBJ2-1	TRBV7-3	-	CASSPGGGQNNEQFF	TGTGCCAGCAGCCCAGGGGGGGGACAAAACAATGAGCAGTTCTTC
-	TRBJ2-1	TRBV2	-	CASSDPPLINEQFF	TGTGCCAGCAGTGACCCACCCCTGATCAATGAGCAGTTCTTC
few	TRBJ2-5	TRBV14	-	CASSRTDEDEQYF	TGTGCCAGCAGCCGGACGGACGAGGATGAGCAGTACTTC
once	TRBJ2-2	TRBV20-1	TRBD2	CSARDRLAGFTGELFF	TGCAGTGCTAGAGATCGACTAGCGGGATTCACCGGGGAGCTGTTTTTT
-	TRBJ2-2	TRBV9	TRBD1	CASSPRGGANTGELFF	TGTGCCAGCAGCCCGCGAGGGGGCGCAAACACCGGGGAGCTGTTTTTT
-	TRBJ2-1	TRBV6-1	TRBD2	CASSRRGRAGVYNEQFF	TGTGCCAGCAGTCGGAGGGGCAGGGCGGGAGTATACAATGAGCAGTTCTTC
-	TRBJ2-3	TRBV15	TRBD2	CATSREWASGSLMNTQYF	TGTGCCACCAGCAGAGAGTGGGCTAGCGGGAGTTTAATGAATACGCAGTATTTT
-	TRBJ2-7	TRBV7-8	-	CASSLARQYEQYF	TGTGCCAGCAGCTTAGCGAGGCAATACGAGCAGTACTTC
once	TRBJ1-6	TRBV28	-	CASSLPKGINSPLHF	TGTGCCAGCAGTCTACCAAAAGGGATCAATTCACCCCTCCACTTT
-	TRBJ2-5	TRBV6-5	-	CASSLGLPNTETQYF	TGTGCCAGCAGTCTGGGGCTCCCAAATACGGAGACCCAGTACTTC
-	TRBJ1-6	TRBV3-1	-	CASSPSHNNSPLHF	TGTGCCAGCAGCCCCTCACACAATAATTCACCCCTCCACTTT
-	TRBJ2-7	TRBV20-1	-	CSASQDNYEQYF	TGCAGTGCTAGCCAGGACAACTACGAGCAGTACTTC
few	TRBJ2-7	TRBV11-2	TRBD1	CASSSLTGTYEQYF	TGTGCCAGCAGCTCCTTGACAGGGACCTACGAGCAGTACTTC
-	TRBJ1-6	TRBV6-6	-	CASSYSEDIPSPLHF	TGTGCCAGCAGTTACTCGGAGGACATCCCCTCACCCCTCCACTTT
-	TRBJ2-7	TRBV3-1	-	CASSPHEKYYEQYF	TGTGCCAGCAGCCCCCACGAGAAATACTACGAGCAGTACTTC
-	TRBJ1-6	TRBV27	-	CASTLRGRRNSPLHF	TGTGCCAGTACCCTACGGGGACGGCGAAATTCACCCCTCCACTTT
-	TRBJ2-7	TRBV9	-	CASSGRGRAYEQYF	TGTGCCAGCAGCGGGAGGGGGAGAGCCTACGAGCAGTACTTC
many	TRBJ2-1	TRBV3-1	TRBD2	CASSLSGRGYNEQFF	TGTGCCAGCAGCTTAAGCGGGAGGGGGTACAATGAGCAGTTCTTC